These 31 T cell receptor beta chains were all obtained from the same sample, sequenced in a study of naive and memory T cell subsets. Both TRBC1 and TRBC2 were covered by a beta constant-region primer of two equimolar oligonucleotides. Four rounds of PCR amplified the ligated cDNA using nested alpha and beta constant-region primers plus SP2. TCRdb reprocessed the UMI-ligation and nested PCR reads with MiXCR, giving one entry per CDR3 protein. The table records 8,800 or so distinct CDR3 sequences, approximately 30% of them present only once. Source material: CD8+ TEMRA cells from blood. Subset of the sample: effector memory re-expressing CD45RA, CD45RA+ CD27-. The source of these receptors is a human donor in good health.

This clonotype has more than one count but fewer than ten. V usage is TRBV7-9 and J usage is TRBJ1-1; D perhaps matches TRBD1 (5 bases). In germline, CDR1 is SEHNR, CDR2 FQNEAQ (reference sequence). The CDR3 loop spans 12 amino acids. Deletions cut 2 bases from V and 10 bases from J, with 11 bases between. The DNA of the CDR3 is TGTGCCAGCAGCTTAAGGCAGGGAGGAGCTTTCTTT. Protein: CASSLRQGGAFF.

The V call is TRBV4-3, the J call TRBJ1-1, with 7 bases aligning to TRBD1. The CDR3 spans 17 residues. Germline trimming cut 4 bases from V and 0 bases from J; bases unmatched to any gene: 11. CDR1 and CDR2 (germline): LGHNA, YSLEER. The CDR3: CASSLSTGSEVNTEAFF. The CDR3, as DNA: TGCGCCAGCAGCCTATCGACAGGGTCGGAGGTGAACACTGAAGCTTTCTTT.

The chain joins TRBV5-8 to TRBJ2-7, with D unclear. Trimming cost V 0 bases and J 1 base, with 11 bases left between them. The V gene's germline CDR1 is SGHTS and CDR2 YDEGEE. The CDR3 sequence is 15 residues long. The CDR3 DNA sequence: TGTGCCAGCAGCTTGGTTGCTTCCACGTCCTACGAGCAGTACTTC. Translating gives CASSLVASTSYEQYF. The variable domain in full, completed from reference TRBV5-8 and TRBJ2-7, reads EAGVTQSPTHLIKTRGQQATLRCSPISGHTSVYWYQQALGLGLQFLLWYDEGEERNRGNFPPRFSGRQFPNYSSELNVNALELEDSALYLCASSLVASTSYEQYFGPGTRLTVT.

The CDR3 nucleotides read TGTGCCATCAAGTATACCAGCGGGAGTCGGACCGGGGAGCTGTTTTTT. It encodes CAIKYTSGSRTGELFF. The chain joins TRBV10-3 to TRBJ2-2, with 8 bases fitting TRBD2. CDR1 and CDR2 (germline): ENHRY, SYGVKD. Losses at the gene ends were 7 bases for V and 5 bases for J; bases not matched to a gene: 12. CDR3 length: 16 amino acids.

The J gene is TRBJ2-1, the V gene TRBV6-6; D may correspond to TRBD1 or TRBD2 (6 bases each). Germline lookup yields CDR1 MNHNY and CDR2 SVGAGI (reference sequence). Deletions cut 4 bases from V and 9 bases from J, with 22 bases between. This CDR3 has 16 amino acids. This CDR3 reads CASSFPGGGLLSEQFF. Written as DNA, the CDR3 is TGTGCCAGCAGTTTCCCCGGGGGCGGTTTATTATCTGAGCAGTTCTTC.

The J gene is TRBJ1-1, the V gene TRBV30; D unclear. Trimming took off 3 bases at V and 0 bases at J, with 5 bases between the two ends. The CDR3 sequence is 12 residues long. CDR1 is GTSNPN, CDR2 SVGIG, per germline (reference sequence). The CDR3 region is CAWRAVNTEAFF. In DNA form, the CDR3 reads TGTGCCTGGAGGGCGGTGAACACTGAAGCTTTCTTT. Supplemented by reference TRBV30 and TRBJ1-1, the full variable domain reads SQTIHQWPATLVQPVGSPLSLECTVEGTSNPNLYWYRQAAGRGLQLLFYSVGIGQISSEVPQNLSASRPQDRQFILSSKKLLLSDSGFYLCAWRAVNTEAFFGQGTRLTVV.

This clonotype came up a few times. The rearrangement joins TRBV19 to TRBJ2-2, with D hard to call. Germline V CDR1 and CDR2: LNHDA, SQIVND (reference sequence). The CDR3 spans 14 residues. Trimming stripped 4 bases from V and 3 bases from J, with 9 bases between. CDR3 in DNA: TGTGCCAGTAGTAGTGGGGTCGACACCGGGGAGCTGTTTTTT. It is translated as CASSSGVDTGELFF.

The chain couples TRBV4-1 to TRBJ1-5, with unresolved D. The CDR3 length is 14 residues. V was trimmed by 4 bases and J by 7 bases, leaving 14 bases between them. Germline values: CDR1 MGHRA, CDR2 YSYEKL. The CDR3, as DNA: TGCGCCAGCAGCCGTATGATCGACGACCAGCCCCAGCATTTT. Protein sequence: CASSRMIDDQPQHF.

This clonotype was counted a few times. This chain joins TRBV11-3 and TRBJ1-1, with unresolved D. V dropped 5 bases and J dropped 5 bases, with 9 bases sitting between them. CDR1 is SGHNT and CDR2 is YENEEA in the germline V gene. This CDR3 region has 12 residues. The CDR3 DNA reads as TGTGCCAGCAGCCAGCGCGGGACTGAAGCTTTCTTT. Its protein product is CASSQRGTEAFF.

The V call is TRBV4-1, the J call TRBJ2-1; the match to TRBD2 covers 7 bases. The germline CDR1 and CDR2 sequences are MGHRA and YSYEKL. V gave up 1 base and J gave up 5 bases; unmatched junction bases: 2. The CDR3 runs 14 residues. This CDR3 reads CASSQGGGNNEQFF. The CDR3 bases are TGCGCCAGCAGCCAAGGGGGGGGGAACAATGAGCAGTTCTTC.

This clonotype was seen a handful of times. V gene TRBV12-3 or TRBV12-4 combines with J gene TRBJ2-5; no clear D. This CDR3 is built from 13 residues. Trimming pared 8 bases from V and 5 bases from J, leaving 15 bases between. CDR3 residues: CASAETGRETQYF. The CDR3 DNA sequence: TGTGCCAGCGCGGAAACTGGTCGGGAGACCCAGTACTTC.

This clonotype has only a few counts. The chain links TRBV28 to TRBJ2-5, with TRBD1 matching 8 bases. The CDR3 sequence is 14 residues long. Germline loops: CDR1 MDHEN, CDR2 SYDVKM. The V and J ends lost 3 bases and 4 bases, in that order; junction bases with no gene match: 4. CDR3 coding DNA: TGTGCCAGCAGTTTTGGGACAGGTTTAGAGACCCAGTACTTC. Protein: CASSFGTGLETQYF.

A few counts support this clonotype. The gene calls are TRBV10-3 and TRBJ2-2; D might be TRBD1 or TRBD2, each matching 5 bases. The length of the CDR3 is 12 residues. V lost 6 bases, J lost 4 bases, and 6 bases lay in between. Germline V lookup: CDR1 ENHRY, CDR2 SYGVKD. DNA for the CDR3: TGTGCCATCAGGGGGACCACCGGGGAGCTGTTTTTT. This sequence encodes CAIRGTTGELFF.

The sample holds a few counts of this clonotype. CDR3 loop: CASSSWTDSSYNEQFF. The DNA of the CDR3 is TGTGCCAGCAGCTCCTGGACGGACAGCTCCTACAATGAGCAGTTCTTC. The rearrangement uses TRBV7-2 and TRBJ2-1; weak D call: TRBD1 (6 bases). CDR1 SGHTA and CDR2 FQGNSA come from the germline V gene. The CDR3 totals 16 residues. Between the trimmed V and J ends, which lost 4 bases and 0 bases, there was a span of 13 bases.

The chain combines TRBV19 with TRBJ2-3, with D possibly TRBD1 on 6 matching bases. CDR1 is LNHDA, CDR2 SQIVND, per germline (reference sequence). The CDR3 is made up of 13 amino acids. Trimming pared 6 bases from V and 4 bases from J, leaving 11 bases between. CDR3 sequence (DNA): TGTGCCAGTAGGACAGGTTGGTCAGATACGCAGTATTTT. This sequence encodes CASRTGWSDTQYF.

This clonotype was counted only a few times. The chain joins TRBV10-3 to TRBJ1-2; D ambiguous. The V gene lost 10 bases and the J gene lost 2 bases, with 8 bases spanning the gap. CDR3 length: 11 residues. Per germline, CDR1 ENHRY and CDR2 SYGVKD. This CDR3 is CASGLNYGYTF. The CDR3 bases are TGTGCCAGTGGGTTGAACTATGGCTACACCTTC.

The chain links TRBV20-1 to TRBJ2-1; perhaps TRBD2 as D (5 bases). The CDR3 is 12 residues long. V was clipped by 3 bases and J by 9 bases, with 12 bases between them. Germline CDR1 and CDR2: DFQATT and SNEGSKA (reference sequence). In nucleotides, the CDR3 is TGCAGTGCTAGGGACGGTGGGAGTGAGCAGTTCTTC. This encodes CSARDGGSEQFF.

The V call is TRBV7-9, the J call TRBJ1-5; D ambiguous. This CDR3 is built from 13 residues. CDR1 and CDR2 (germline): SEHNR, FQNEAQ (reference sequence). Trimming took 3 bases from V and 3 from J, leaving 6 bases between them. The CDR3 region has the DNA TGTGCCAGCAGCTTCTACGACAATCAGCCCCAGCATTTT. Translating it yields CASSFYDNQPQHF. The variable domain in full, completed from reference TRBV7-9 and TRBJ1-5, reads DTGVSQNPRHKITKRGQNVTFRCDPISEHNRLYWYRQTLGQGPEFLTYFQNEAQLEKSRLLSDRFSAERPKGSFSTLEIQRTEQGDSAMYLCASSFYDNQPQHFGDGTRLSIL.

V gene TRBV20-1 combines with J gene TRBJ2-3; the D call may be TRBD1 or TRBD2 (5 bases each). This CDR3 has 15 amino acids. V dropped 6 bases and J dropped 7 bases, with 23 bases sitting between them. CDR1 and CDR2 (germline): DFQATT, SNEGSKA (reference sequence). The CDR3 sequence: CSADRTGPKINTQYF. The CDR3 nucleotides are TGCAGTGCGGACCGAACGGGACCCAAAATAAATACGCAGTATTTT.

In this sample, this clonotype turned up many times. The genes are TRBV9 and TRBJ2-1; D is unresolved. The germline gives CDR1 SGDLS, CDR2 YYNGEE. This CDR3 region has 14 residues. The V end was cut by 0 bases, the J end by 7 bases, with 11 bases between. The CDR3, as DNA: TGTGCCAGCAGCGTAGCTGTAGGATTTAATGAGCAGTTCTTC. It yields the protein CASSVAVGFNEQFF.

This clonotype was seen a handful of times. The chain is built from TRBV4-2 and TRBJ1-1; D remains ambiguous. Trimming stripped 4 bases from V and 4 bases from J, with 10 bases between. CDR1 is LGHNA and CDR2 is YNFKEQ in the germline V gene. The CDR3 contains 13 residues. DNA of the CDR3: TGTGCCAGCAGCCCAGACACACCCACTGAAGCTTTCTTT. As protein: CASSPDTPTEAFF.

CDR3 DNA sequence: TGTGCCAGCAGCCAGGATCCGGGGACTAGCTGGGAGCAGTACTTC. Protein product: CASSQDPGTSWEQYF. This chain connects TRBV3-1 to TRBJ2-7; 9 nucleotides agree with TRBD2. The CDR3 contains 15 residues. The junction had 10 bases not matched to a gene; V was cut back by 3 bases and J by 7 bases. Germline-derived CDR1 and CDR2 are LGHDT and YNNKEL (reference sequence).

This clonotype was seen only once. The chain couples TRBV13 to TRBJ2-7; 9 bases agree with TRBD1. The CDR3 runs to 15 residues. The trim removed 0 bases at V and 7 bases at J, leaving 7 bases unmatched. Germline assignment: CDR1 PRHDT and CDR2 FYEKMQ (reference sequence). In DNA, the CDR3 is TGTGCCAGCAGCTTAGGGAGGACAGGGGCGGCGGAGCAGTACTTC. As protein: CASSLGRTGAAEQYF.

This chain joins TRBV7-9 and TRBJ2-7, with unresolved D. There are 13 residues in the CDR3. Trimming left V 5 bases short and J 5 bases short, with 13 bases between. Germline loops: CDR1 SEHNR, CDR2 FQNEAQ (reference sequence). The CDR3 sequence: CASSPSRNDEQYF. The CDR3 DNA reads TGTGCCAGCAGCCCCAGTCGTAACGACGAGCAGTACTTC. Looking up the rest from reference TRBV7-9 and TRBJ2-7 gives the full variable domain: DTGVSQNPRHKITKRGQNVTFRCDPISEHNRLYWYRQTLGQGPEFLTYFQNEAQLEKSRLLSDRFSAERPKGSFSTLEIQRTEQGDSAMYLCASSPSRNDEQYFGPGTRLTVT.

The genes are TRBV30 and TRBJ2-2; D remains ambiguous. This CDR3 spans 13 amino acids. Trimming shortened V by 4 bases and J by 0 bases, and 6 bases separated the two germline ends. The germline gives CDR1 GTSNPN, CDR2 SVGIG (reference sequence). CDR3 DNA sequence: TGTGCCTGGATACCCACGAACACCGGGGAGCTGTTTTTT. Its protein product is CAWIPTNTGELFF.

The chain recombines TRBV4-3 with TRBJ1-1, with 7 positions matching TRBD1. The CDR3 spans 13 residues. The germline CDR1 and CDR2 sequences are LGHNA and YSLEER. With V trimmed by 0 bases and J by 7 bases, 2 bases remained unmatched. CDR3 in DNA: TGCGCCAGCAGCCAAGAATGGGACAGTGAAGCTTTCTTT. Its translation: CASSQEWDSEAFF.

This clonotype has a handful of counts. The chain joins TRBV12-3 or TRBV12-4 to TRBJ1-2; tentative D call: TRBD1 (6 bases). CDR3 size: 13 residues. With 5 bases removed from V and 8 bases from J, the gap between germline ends came to 15 bases. The DNA for the CDR3 is TGTGCCAGCAGTGATACACTCAGGGGCGGCTACACCTTC. Its protein is CASSDTLRGGYTF.

The chain couples TRBV15 to TRBJ2-7, with D maybe TRBD2 (5 bases). V gave up 3 bases and J gave up 4 bases, with 13 bases separating them. The CDR3 has 14 residues. Germline V gene data show CDR1 as LNHNV and CDR2 as YYDKDF (reference sequence). The CDR3 DNA reads as TGTGCCACCAGCAGGAGGGAAAACGAATACGAGCAGTACTTC. Translated: CATSRRENEYEQYF.

This clonotype is categorized as large (0.1 to 1%). The chain employs TRBV18 and TRBJ2-1, with 7 nucleotides matching TRBD1. The junction had 2 bases not matched to a gene; V was cut back by 3 bases and J by 3 bases. This CDR3 has 14 amino acids. In germline, CDR1 is KGHSH, CDR2 LQKENI. The CDR3 DNA sequence: TGTGCCAGCTCACCGACAGGGTTCTACAATGAGCAGTTCTTC. This codes for CASSPTGFYNEQFF.

The chain carries TRBV5-5 and TRBJ1-1, with unresolved D. The CDR3 runs 11 residues. Germline V gene sequence: CDR1 SGHKS, CDR2 YYEKEE (reference sequence). Trimming cost V 4 bases and J 0 bases, with 1 base left between them. CDR3 sequence reads: CASSMNTEAFF. DNA for the CDR3: TGTGCCAGCAGCATGAACACTGAAGCTTTCTTT.

This clonotype was counted ten times or more. The chain combines TRBV4-3 with TRBJ1-1; no clear D gene. Germline CDR1 LGHNA, CDR2 YSLEER. There are 16 residues in the CDR3. Trimming removed 0 bases from V and 3 bases from J, with 14 bases in between. CDR3 nucleotide sequence: TGCGCCAGCAGCCAAGATCTCGGCAGGAAGGACACTGAAGCTTTCTTT. This gives the protein CASSQDLGRKDTEAFF.